This T cell receptor beta chain was identified in a study of control samples from healthy donors and cancer patients. Some clones are missing from TCRdb's copy, which holds only in-frame ones; the method was immunoSEQ multiplex PCR. In the table there are over 85,000 clones, approximately 87% of which are singletons. The CDR3 runs to 12 residues. From germline, CDR1 is GTSNPN and CDR2 SVGIG (reference sequence). V was clipped by 0 bases and J by 4 bases, with 7 bases between them. The material sequenced was PBMCs. The chain combines TRBV30 with TRBJ2-7; the D gene is possibly TRBD2 (5 bases). This clonotype originated in a woman aged 60-75 years with lung cancer. The CDR3 sequence is CAWSVGSYEQYF. Written as DNA, the CDR3 is TGTGCCTGGAGTGTAGGGAGTTACGAGCAGTACTTC.